This T cell receptor (beta chain) was obtained from a study of blood T cell repertoires in COVID-19. Study-level information: The analysed material was cDNA or gDNA that came from T cells, B-cell-depleted T cells, or PBMCs.

Sequenced by immunoSEQ multiplex PCR; TCRdb stores in-frame clones only, minus some. The table shows more than 150,000 clones, with around 83% occurring only once. Looked up from germline, CDR1 is SQVTM and CDR2 is ANQGSEA. V was clipped by 5 bases and J by 9 bases; unmatched bases: 13. CDR3 size: 15 residues. Sequenced: peripheral blood. The chain joins TRBV29-1 to TRBJ2-1; TRBD1 agrees at 10 bases. The sequence derives from a woman aged 40 to 49 with acute or convalescent COVID-19. This CDR3 reads CSVLHGTGVGSEQFF. As DNA, the CDR3 is TGCAGCGTTCTCCACGGGACAGGGGTAGGTAGTGAGCAGTTCTTC.